The rows below give T cell receptor beta chains drawn from one sample of a study of T cells in Graves' hyperthyroidism and ophthalmopathy. Each CDR3 protein is one row after TCRdb ran MiXCR on the multiplex PCR reads. The sample lists 300,000 to 350,000 distinct CDR3 sequences; roughly a fifth were seen once. Sequencing was performed on blood. The source of these receptors is a woman aged 45 to 65 with Graves' hyperthyroidism. The conserved cysteine and the conserved F or W are not part of the CDR3 here. Each record gives: J gene, V gene, CDR3 protein.

TRBJ1-6 | TRBV6-5 | ASSSKLDNSPLH
TRBJ2-3 | TRBV5-4 | ASSAQSITDTQY
TRBJ2-5 | TRBV9 | ASSVEGGGLEETQY
TRBJ2-7 | TRBV28 | ASSSPGTGAYEQY
TRBJ2-1 | TRBV5-5 | TSGYTNYNEQF
TRBJ2-7 | TRBV11-2 | ASNFGRESSYEQY
TRBJ2-6 | TRBV9 | ASSVGTAGANVLT
TRBJ2-7 | TRBV5-5 | ASSLVGTGVSYEQY
TRBJ2-3 | TRBV7-3 | ASSSSLAGVTDTQY
TRBJ2-7 | TRBV15 | ATSRDAGSYEQY
TRBJ2-1 | TRBV29-1 | SVEERLAGEGEQF
TRBJ2-1 | TRBV28 | ASSLGTYEQF
TRBJ2-7 | TRBV4-1 | ASSHPGGLAGEGYEQY
TRBJ2-7 | TRBV18 | ASSPDRGSYEQC
TRBJ2-2 | TRBV24-1 | ATSVAAGELF
TRBJ1-1 | TRBV7-2 | ASSFLLSRNTEAF
TRBJ1-4 | TRBV25-1 | ASKDDSLNEKLF
TRBJ2-7 | TRBV19 | ASSINSASYEQY
TRBJ1-1 | TRBV7-3 | ASSPHNIVGTGVTEAF
TRBJ1-2 | TRBV29-1 | SVVGDRGQVNYGYT
TRBJ2-2 | TRBV5-5 | ASSFGGATGAGELF
TRBJ1-3 | TRBV24-1 | ATSVYPRDGAIGNTIY
TRBJ1-1 | TRBV12-3/TRBV12-4 | ASSRGDSLNTEAF
TRBJ2-7 | TRBV27 | ASSSVGAYEQY
TRBJ2-5 | TRBV5-1 | ASQPGQFQETQY
TRBJ1-2 | TRBV2 | ASNDGAGGYT
TRBJ1-1 | TRBV29-1 | SVLGVSEAF
TRBJ2-4 | TRBV27 | ASSPTGGTAKNIQY
TRBJ2-3 | TRBV28 | ASRLVDTQY
TRBJ1-1 | TRBV2 | ASRNREGNTEAF
TRBJ2-6 | TRBV6-2/TRBV6-3 | ASSFEATSGSGANVLT
TRBJ2-2 | TRBV25-1 | ASRVADTNTGELF
TRBJ2-7 | TRBV7-9 | ASSLSVLASGTESYEQY
TRBJ1-5 | TRBV18 | ASSTADRGNQPQH
TRBJ2-7 | TRBV6-1 | ASRGGLAETSYEQY
TRBJ2-3 | TRBV20-1 | SASASGTADTQY
TRBJ2-1 | TRBV3-1 | ASSPFSSGRYNEQF
TRBJ1-5 | TRBV6-2/TRBV6-3 | ASSDGHFNQPQH
TRBJ2-3 | TRBV2 | ASSQRRLAGNTQY
TRBJ2-7 | TRBV10-3 | AIKFQLGTGYEQY
TRBJ2-5 | TRBV14 | ASRLTGARETQY
TRBJ2-7 | TRBV15 | ATSRVVGTGNYEQY
TRBJ1-1 | TRBV29-1 | SVEVLRDTEAF
TRBJ1-6 | TRBV6-1 | ASSEGRGASNSPLH
TRBJ2-4 | TRBV5-1 | ASSLGGAENIQY
TRBJ2-7 | TRBV18 | ASSPSPTYEQY
TRBJ2-1 | TRBV4-2 | ASSQVSGRAWDEQF
TRBJ2-1 | TRBV7-8 | ASTTHPSGNAYNEQF
TRBJ2-1 | TRBV15 | ATSRDYRAGGNRNEQF
TRBJ2-7 | TRBV20-1 | SARSLDGSHYEQY